Shown below are 15 T cell receptor beta chains from a single sample sequenced in a study of cytomegalovirus exposure and HLA in healthy donors. It was with 60 Vbeta and 13 Jbeta primers that the PCR ran. Clones were read by immunoSEQ multiplex PCR, and TCRdb kept only the in-frame ones, dropping some. This table has some 150,000 clones, roughly 75% appearing once. The sample comprised PBMCs. The origin of the receptors is a man aged 25 to 40 in good health and CMV-seronegative.

This clone was seen once. V usage is TRBV27 and J usage is TRBJ2-3; possibly TRBD1 for D (5 bases). The CDR3 is made up of 13 amino acids. From germline, CDR1 is MNHEY and CDR2 SMNVEV (reference sequence). Trimming cost V 5 bases and J 8 bases, with 14 bases left between them. The CDR3 reads CASSPSGPGTQYF. The DNA of the CDR3 is TGTGCCAGCAGTCCATCAGGGCCAGGTACGCAGTATTTT.

The chain has TRBV6-1 and TRBJ1-5; TRBD1 matches at 7 bases. This CDR3 spans 13 amino acids. Germline V gene sequence: CDR1 MNHNS, CDR2 SASEGT. The junction had 4 bases not matched to a gene; V was cut back by 4 bases and J by 7 bases. The CDR3 loop is CASSAGGRQPQHF. The DNA of the CDR3 is TGTGCCAGCAGTGCAGGGGGAAGACAGCCCCAGCATTTT.

Turning to this clone: The sample contains more than one DNA sequence encoding this CDR3. This chain connects TRBV5-1 to TRBJ1-1; D gene ambiguous. Germline CDR1 reads SGHRS; CDR2 reads YFSETQ. Trimming stripped 1 base from V and 0 bases from J, with 4 bases between. CDR3 size: 13 residues. This CDR3 is CASSLSVNTEAFF. CDR3 DNA: TGCGCCAGCAGCTTGTCGGTGAACACTGAAGCTTTCTTT.

The chain carries TRBV7-9 and TRBJ1-3; D is perhaps TRBD1 (5 bases). The CDR3 extends over 14 amino acids. The germline CDR1 and CDR2 sequences are SEHNR and FQNEAQ (reference sequence). V lost 4 bases and J lost 6, with 13 bases in between. In nucleotides, the CDR3 is TGTGCCAGCAGCTACCCAGGGTACGAAAACACCATATATTTT. It is translated as CASSYPGYENTIYF.

J is TRBJ2-2 and V is TRBV9; D possibly corresponds to TRBD2 (5 bases). V gave up 0 bases and J gave up 3 bases, with 9 bases separating them. The germline CDR1 and CDR2 sequences are SGDLS and YYNGEE. CDR3 length equals 15 residues. The CDR3 sequence is CASSVALGDTGELFF. CDR3 nucleotides: TGTGCCAGCAGCGTAGCTCTCGGGGACACCGGGGAGCTGTTTTTT.

About this clone: The same CDR3 also results from other DNA sequences found in this sample. The CDR3 DNA reads as TGCGCCAGCAGCCCCGGAGGGGTCTCTGGAAACACCATATATTTT. Translation gives CASSPGGVSGNTIYF. The V gene is TRBV5-1, the J gene TRBJ1-3; tentative D call: TRBD1 (5 bases). Germline V gene sequence: CDR1 SGHRS, CDR2 YFSETQ. The CDR3 consists of 15 residues. V lost 4 bases to trimming and J lost 0 bases, with 11 bases between them.

The V call is TRBV2, the J call TRBJ2-5; 9 bases are shared with TRBD1. The CDR3 totals 14 residues. Germline V lookup: CDR1 SNHLY, CDR2 FYNNEI. J gave up 5 bases and V 2 bases, and 3 bases lay outside the gene matches. DNA for the CDR3: TGTGCCAGCAGTGAAACAGGGGGCGGGGAGACCCAGTACTTC. As protein: CASSETGGGETQYF.

The genes are TRBV5-4 and TRBJ2-1; D uncertain. Germline CDR1 and CDR2: SGHNT and YYREEE (reference sequence). The CDR3 length is 15 residues. V was cut by 0 bases and J by 0 bases, with 7 bases left in between. The CDR3 nucleotides read TGTGCCAGCAGCTTGGCTTCCAGCTCCTACAATGAGCAGTTCTTC. This translates into CASSLASSSYNEQFF.

V usage is TRBV19 and J usage is TRBJ1-5; weak D call: TRBD1 (5 bases). The V gene lost 4 bases and the J gene lost 7 bases, with 14 bases spanning the gap. Germline V gene data show CDR1 as LNHDA and CDR2 as SQIVND (reference sequence). This CDR3 comprises 14 residues. CDR3 sequence reads: CASSTAGGGQPQHF. CDR3 coding DNA: TGTGCCAGTAGTACTGCCGGGGGTGGACAGCCCCAGCATTTT.

This chain uses TRBV28 with TRBJ2-3; D possibly corresponds to TRBD2 (6 bases). The V end was cut by 8 bases, the J end by 3 bases, with 18 bases between. This CDR3 is built from 15 residues. Germline values: CDR1 MDHEN, CDR2 SYDVKM. CDR3: CASGKPGVGTDTQYF. CDR3 in DNA: TGTGCCAGCGGAAAACCGGGAGTGGGGACAGATACGCAGTATTTT.

The chain combines TRBV6-1 with TRBJ2-1, with a possible D match to TRBD2 (5 bases). The CDR3 has 13 residues. Trimming took off 4 bases at V and 4 bases at J, with 8 bases between the two ends. From germline, CDR1 is MNHNS and CDR2 SASEGT. DNA of the CDR3: TGTGCCAGCAGTGTCCGCGGGTACAATGAGCAGTTCTTC. It is translated as CASSVRGYNEQFF.

The chain carries TRBV10-1 and TRBJ1-4; D might be TRBD1 (5 bases). V shed 0 bases and J shed 0 bases, with 14 bases lying between them. The CDR3 is made up of 18 amino acids. Germline values: CDR1 WNHNN, CDR2 SYGVQD (reference sequence). Here the CDR3 reads CASSESVGEGSTNEKLFF. In DNA, the CDR3 is TGCGCCAGCAGTGAGTCTGTAGGGGAGGGCTCAACTAATGAAAAACTGTTTTTT.

The gene calls are TRBV5-1 and TRBJ1-1; D perhaps matches TRBD1 (5 bases). The CDR3 spans 15 residues. V lost 10 bases and J lost 4, with 23 bases in between. Germline V CDR1 and CDR2: SGHRS, YFSETQ. The CDR3: CAEEGGGEGGTEAFF. The CDR3 nucleotides read TGCGCCGAGGAGGGCGGAGGGGAGGGAGGCACTGAAGCTTTCTTT.

V gene TRBV5-1 combines with J gene TRBJ2-3; a possible D gene is TRBD2 (7 bases). Trimming removed 0 bases from V and 1 base from J, with 21 bases in between. Per the germline V gene, CDR1 is SGHRS and CDR2 is YFSETQ. This CDR3 has 19 residues. CDR3 sequence (DNA): TGCGCCAGCAGCTTGGAATTGGCAGGGAGGGGGGCCCGCACAGATACGCAGTATTTT. Amino acids: CASSLELAGRGARTDTQYF.

The chain combines TRBV5-1 with TRBJ2-7; D ambiguous. Germline V CDR1 and CDR2: SGHRS, YFSETQ. The germline V and J ends were trimmed by 0 bases and 4 bases, with 11 bases remaining between them. The CDR3 sequence is 14 residues long. The CDR3, as DNA: TGCGCCAGCAGCTTGGCCGAGGAACCTTACGAGCAGTACTTC. Encoded protein: CASSLAEEPYEQYF.